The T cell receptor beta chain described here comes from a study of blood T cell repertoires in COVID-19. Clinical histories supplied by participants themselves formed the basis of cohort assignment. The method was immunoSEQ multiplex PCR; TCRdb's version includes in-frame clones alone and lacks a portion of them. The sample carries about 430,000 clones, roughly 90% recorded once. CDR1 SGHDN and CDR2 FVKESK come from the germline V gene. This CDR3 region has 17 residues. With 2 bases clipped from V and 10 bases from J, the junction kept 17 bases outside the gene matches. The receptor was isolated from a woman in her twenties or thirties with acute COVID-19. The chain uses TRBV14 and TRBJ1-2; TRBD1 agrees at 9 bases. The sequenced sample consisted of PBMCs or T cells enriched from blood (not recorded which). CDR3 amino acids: CASSQQKLNRGPILYTF. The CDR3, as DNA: TGTGCCAGCAGCCAACAAAAGTTAAACAGGGGGCCAATCCTCTACACCTTC.